This entry concerns a single TCR beta chain. What it recognizes is unknown. The data are from a study of T cell repertoires in cytomegalovirus infection. As for the study in general: CMV epitopes that were recently identified and HLA-C-restricted were used alongside well-studied HLA-B-restricted ones. TCR beta signatures that were public indicated CMV infection and matching HLA type. Study-level points and caveats: Dominating the ex vivo response were TCR beta clonotypes that were CMV-specific and HLA-C-restricted. Identification of carriers of CMV plus the relevant HLA was performed using cumulative public TCR beta family frequency.

CDR3 length: 14 residues. V gave up 5 bases and J gave up 4 bases; unmatched junction bases: 4. Each CDR3 protein gets one entry after TCRdb re-called the reads with MiXCR. This sample has some 320,000 distinct CDR3 sequences, with roughly 28% found just once. This clonotype was sampled from a human donor in good health (CMV status not recorded). Some clones in this sample may be carry-over from other donors' samples. The J gene is TRBJ2-3, the V gene TRBV12-3 or TRBV12-4, with 9 nucleotides matching TRBD2. The sample here was cultured PBMCs, taken from culture after CMV antigen stimulation. The CDR3 coding sequence is TGTGCCAGCAGTCCACTAGCGGGCCCAGATACGCAGTATTTT. Amino acid sequence: CASSPLAGPDTQYF.